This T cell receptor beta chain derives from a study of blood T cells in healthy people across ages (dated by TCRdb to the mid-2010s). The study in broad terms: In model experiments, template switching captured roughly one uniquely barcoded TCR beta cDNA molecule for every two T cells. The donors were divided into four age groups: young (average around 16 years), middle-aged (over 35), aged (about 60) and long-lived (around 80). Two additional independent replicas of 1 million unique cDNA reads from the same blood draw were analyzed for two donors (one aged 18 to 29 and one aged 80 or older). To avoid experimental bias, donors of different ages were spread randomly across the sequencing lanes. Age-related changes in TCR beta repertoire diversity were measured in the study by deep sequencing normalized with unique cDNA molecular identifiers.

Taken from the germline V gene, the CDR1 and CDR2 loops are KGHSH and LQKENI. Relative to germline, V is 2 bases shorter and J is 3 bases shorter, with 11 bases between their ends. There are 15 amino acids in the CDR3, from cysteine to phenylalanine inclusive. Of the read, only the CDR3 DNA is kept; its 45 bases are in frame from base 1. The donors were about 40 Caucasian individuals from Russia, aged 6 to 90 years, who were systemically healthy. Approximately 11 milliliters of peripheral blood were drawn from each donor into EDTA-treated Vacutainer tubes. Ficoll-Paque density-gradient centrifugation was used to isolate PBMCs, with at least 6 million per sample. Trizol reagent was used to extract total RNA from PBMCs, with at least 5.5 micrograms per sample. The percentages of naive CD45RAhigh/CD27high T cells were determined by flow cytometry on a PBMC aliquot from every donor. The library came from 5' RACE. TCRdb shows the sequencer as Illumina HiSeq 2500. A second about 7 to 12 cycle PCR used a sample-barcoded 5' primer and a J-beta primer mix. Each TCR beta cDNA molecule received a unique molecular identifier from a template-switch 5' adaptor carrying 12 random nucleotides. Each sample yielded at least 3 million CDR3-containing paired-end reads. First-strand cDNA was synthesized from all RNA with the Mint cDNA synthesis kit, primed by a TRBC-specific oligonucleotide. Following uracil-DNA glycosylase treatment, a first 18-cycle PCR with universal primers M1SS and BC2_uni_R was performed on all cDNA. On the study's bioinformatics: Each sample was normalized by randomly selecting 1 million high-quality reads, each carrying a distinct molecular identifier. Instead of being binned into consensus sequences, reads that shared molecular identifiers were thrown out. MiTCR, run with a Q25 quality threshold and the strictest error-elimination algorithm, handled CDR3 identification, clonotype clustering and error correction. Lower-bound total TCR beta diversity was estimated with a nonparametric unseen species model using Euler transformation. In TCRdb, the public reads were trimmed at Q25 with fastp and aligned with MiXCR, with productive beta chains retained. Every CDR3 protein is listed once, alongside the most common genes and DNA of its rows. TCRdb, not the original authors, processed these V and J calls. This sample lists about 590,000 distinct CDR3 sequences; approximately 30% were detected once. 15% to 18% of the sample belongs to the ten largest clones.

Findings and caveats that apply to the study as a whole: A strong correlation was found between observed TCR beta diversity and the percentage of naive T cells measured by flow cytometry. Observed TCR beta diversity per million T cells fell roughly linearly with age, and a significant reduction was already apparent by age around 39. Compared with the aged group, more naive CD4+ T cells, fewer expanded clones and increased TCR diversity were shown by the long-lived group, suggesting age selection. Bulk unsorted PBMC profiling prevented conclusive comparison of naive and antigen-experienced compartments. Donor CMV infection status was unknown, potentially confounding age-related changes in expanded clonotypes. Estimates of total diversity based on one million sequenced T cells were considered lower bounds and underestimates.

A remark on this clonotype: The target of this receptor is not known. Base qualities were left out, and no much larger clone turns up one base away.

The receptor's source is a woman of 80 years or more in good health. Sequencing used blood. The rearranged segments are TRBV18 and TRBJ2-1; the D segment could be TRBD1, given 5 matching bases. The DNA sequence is TGTGCCAGCTCACCAAGGGGCAGCTTCTACAATGAGCAGTTCTTC. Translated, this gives CASSPRGSFYNEQFF.